The entry below describes one TCR beta chain. The antigen is unknown. Sample time point: week 47, end of study. Every single dose of the vaccine, 300 ug of mutant IDH1 20-mer peptide, came with topical imiquimod. Patients were given eight vaccinations, scheduled in weeks 1, 3, 5, 7, 11, 15, 19 and 23. The study enrolled donors with new WHO grade 3 or 4 IDH1-mutant, ATRX-lost astrocytomas. CDR3 length equals 13 residues. V lost 2 bases to trimming and J lost 4 bases, with 8 bases between them. Germline V gives CDR1 MNHEY, CDR2 SVGAGI. These data come from a study of a mutant IDH1 vaccine in newly diagnosed glioma. The overall study: V12 took place at week 35, and V13 at week 47.

The assay was immunoSEQ multiplex PCR, and TCRdb's table has in-frame clones only and misses some. The repertoire includes tens of thousands of clones, roughly 82% of them detected once, and around 20% sits in the top ten. The chain has TRBV6-5 and TRBJ1-2, with a possible D match to TRBD1 (5 bases). The sequence was collected from a man younger than 35 with glioma. Some clones in this sample may be carry-over from other donors' samples. The source material was PBMCs, sampled from a glioma patient whose treatment included an IDH1 peptide vaccine. The CDR3 DNA sequence: TGTGCCAGCAGTTACAGGGGTGGCTATGGCTACACCTTC. Translated: CASSYRGGYGYTF.